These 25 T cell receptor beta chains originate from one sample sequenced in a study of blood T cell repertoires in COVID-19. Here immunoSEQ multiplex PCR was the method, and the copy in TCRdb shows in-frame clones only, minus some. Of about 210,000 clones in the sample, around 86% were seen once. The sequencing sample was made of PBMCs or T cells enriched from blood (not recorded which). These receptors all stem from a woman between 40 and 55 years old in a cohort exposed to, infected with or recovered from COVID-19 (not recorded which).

CDR3 protein: CASSLTRLSGNTIYF. The CDR3 DNA is TGTGCCAGCAGCTTAACGCGGTTGTCTGGAAACACCATATATTTT. The rearrangement uses TRBV7-9 and TRBJ1-3; no clear D. The ends were cut back, 2 bases at V and 1 base at J, with 9 bases in the middle. CDR1 is SEHNR and CDR2 is FQNEAQ in the germline V gene (reference sequence). The CDR3 covers 15 residues.

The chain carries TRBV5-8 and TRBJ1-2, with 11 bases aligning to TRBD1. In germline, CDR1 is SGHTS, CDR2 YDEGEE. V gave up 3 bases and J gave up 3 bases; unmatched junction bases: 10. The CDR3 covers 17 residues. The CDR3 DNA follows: TGTGCCAGCAGCTCTTGGACAGGGGGCAGATCGGACTATGGCTACACCTTC. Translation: CASSSWTGGRSDYGYTF. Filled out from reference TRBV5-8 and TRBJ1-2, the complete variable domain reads EAGVTQSPTHLIKTRGQQATLRCSPISGHTSVYWYQQALGLGLQFLLWYDEGEERNRGNFPPRFSGRQFPNYSSELNVNALELEDSALYLCASSSWTGGRSDYGYTFGSGTRLTVV.

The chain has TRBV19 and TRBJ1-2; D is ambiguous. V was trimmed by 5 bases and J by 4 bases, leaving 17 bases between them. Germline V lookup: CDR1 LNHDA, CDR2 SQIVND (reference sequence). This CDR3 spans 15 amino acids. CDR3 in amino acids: CASSYLGGVAYGYTF. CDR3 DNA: TGTGCCAGTAGTTACCTGGGCGGGGTTGCCTATGGCTACACCTTC.

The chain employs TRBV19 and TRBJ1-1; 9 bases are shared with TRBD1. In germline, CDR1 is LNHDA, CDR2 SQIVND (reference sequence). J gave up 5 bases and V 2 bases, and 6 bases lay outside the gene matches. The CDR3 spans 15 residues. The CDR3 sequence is CASSIYRGRGTEAFF. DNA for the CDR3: TGTGCCAGTAGTATATACAGGGGGCGAGGGACTGAAGCTTTCTTT.

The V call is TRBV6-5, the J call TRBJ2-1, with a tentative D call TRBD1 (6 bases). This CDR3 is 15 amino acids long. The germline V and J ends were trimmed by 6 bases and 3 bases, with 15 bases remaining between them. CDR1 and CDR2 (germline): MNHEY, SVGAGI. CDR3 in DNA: TGTGCCAGCAGACCCGGACAGACGATCTACAATGAGCAGTTCTTC. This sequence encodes CASRPGQTIYNEQFF.

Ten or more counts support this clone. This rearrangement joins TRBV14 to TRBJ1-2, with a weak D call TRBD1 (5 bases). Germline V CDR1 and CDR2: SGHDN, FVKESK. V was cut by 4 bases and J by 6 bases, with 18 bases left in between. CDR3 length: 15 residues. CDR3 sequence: CASSPGTGTAHGYTF. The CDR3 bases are TGTGCCAGCAGCCCTGGGACTGGGACGGCCCATGGCTACACCTTC.

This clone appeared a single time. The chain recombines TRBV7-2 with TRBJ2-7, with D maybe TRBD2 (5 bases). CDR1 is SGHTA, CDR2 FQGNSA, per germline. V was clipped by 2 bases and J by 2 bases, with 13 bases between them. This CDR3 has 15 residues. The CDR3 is CASSLPEGPTYEQYF. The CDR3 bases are TGTGCCAGCAGCTTACCTGAGGGCCCTACCTACGAGCAGTACTTC. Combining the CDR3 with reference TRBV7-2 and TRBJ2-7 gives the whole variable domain GAGVSQSPSNKVTEKGKDVELRCDPISGHTALYWYRQSLGQGLEFLIYFQGNSAPDKSGLPSDRFSAERTGGSVSTLTIQRTQQEDSAVYLCASSLPEGPTYEQYFGPGTRLTVT.

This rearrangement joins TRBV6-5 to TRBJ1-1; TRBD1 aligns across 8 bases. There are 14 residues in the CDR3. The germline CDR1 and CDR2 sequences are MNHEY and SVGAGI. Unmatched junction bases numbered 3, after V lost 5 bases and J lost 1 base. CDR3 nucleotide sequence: TGTGCCAGCAGTATTGACAGGGGGAACACTGAAGCTTTCTTT. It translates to CASSIDRGNTEAFF.

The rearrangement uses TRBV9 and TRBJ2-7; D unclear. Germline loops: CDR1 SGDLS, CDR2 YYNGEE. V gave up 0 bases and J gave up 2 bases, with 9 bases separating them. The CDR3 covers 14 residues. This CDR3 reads CASSVGPDTYEQYF. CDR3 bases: TGTGCCAGCAGCGTAGGCCCTGACACCTACGAGCAGTACTTC.

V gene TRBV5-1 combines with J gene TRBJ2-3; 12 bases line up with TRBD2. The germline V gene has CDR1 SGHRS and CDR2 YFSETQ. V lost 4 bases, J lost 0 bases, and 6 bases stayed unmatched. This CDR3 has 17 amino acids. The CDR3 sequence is CASSQRTSGTSTDTQYF. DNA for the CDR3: TGCGCCAGCAGCCAACGGACTAGCGGGACTAGCACAGATACGCAGTATTTT.

CDR3 region: CASSQESSTGEAFF. Here the CDR3 DNA reads TGTGCCAGCAGCCAAGAGAGTTCGACAGGAGAAGCTTTCTTT. The rearrangement uses TRBV4-2 and TRBJ1-1; tentative D call: TRBD1 (6 bases). Germline V gives CDR1 LGHNA, CDR2 YNFKEQ. The CDR3 contains 14 residues. The V gene lost 0 bases and the J gene lost 8 bases, with 13 bases spanning the gap.

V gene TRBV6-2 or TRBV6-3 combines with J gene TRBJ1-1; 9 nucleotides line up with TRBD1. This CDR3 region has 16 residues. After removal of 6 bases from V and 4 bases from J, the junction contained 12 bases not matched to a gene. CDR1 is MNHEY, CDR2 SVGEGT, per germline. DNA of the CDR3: TGTGCCAGCAGCCGTCCCACAAGACAGGGGGGCACTGAAGCTTTCTTT. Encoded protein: CASSRPTRQGGTEAFF.

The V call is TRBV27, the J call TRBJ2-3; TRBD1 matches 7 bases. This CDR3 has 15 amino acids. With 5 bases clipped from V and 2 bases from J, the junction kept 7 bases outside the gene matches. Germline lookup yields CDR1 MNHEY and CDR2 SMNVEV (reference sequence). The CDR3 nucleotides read TGTGCCAGCAGTATCGGGACAGCGCTCACAGATACGCAGTATTTT. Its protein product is CASSIGTALTDTQYF.

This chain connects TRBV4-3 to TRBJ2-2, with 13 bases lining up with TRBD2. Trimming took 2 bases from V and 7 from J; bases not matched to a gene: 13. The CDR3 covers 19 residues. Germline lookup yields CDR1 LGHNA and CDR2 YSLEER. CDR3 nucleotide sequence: TGCGCCAGCAGCCAAACCCGGGGACTAGCGGGATGGGGCGGCGGGGAGCTGTTTTTT. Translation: CASSQTRGLAGWGGGELFF.

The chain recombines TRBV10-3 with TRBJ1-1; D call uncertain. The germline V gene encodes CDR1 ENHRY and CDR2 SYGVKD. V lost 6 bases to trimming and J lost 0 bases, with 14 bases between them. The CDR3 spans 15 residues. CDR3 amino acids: CAISRGVYMNTEAFF. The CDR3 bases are TGTGCCATCAGCCGCGGGGTATACATGAACACTGAAGCTTTCTTT.

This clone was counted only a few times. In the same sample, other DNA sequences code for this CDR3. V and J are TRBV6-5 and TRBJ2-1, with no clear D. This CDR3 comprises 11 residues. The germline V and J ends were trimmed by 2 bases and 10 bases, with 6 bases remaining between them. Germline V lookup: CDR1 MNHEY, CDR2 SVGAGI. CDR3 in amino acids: CASSYGGEQFF. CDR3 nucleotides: TGTGCCAGCAGTTACGGCGGAGAGCAGTTCTTC.

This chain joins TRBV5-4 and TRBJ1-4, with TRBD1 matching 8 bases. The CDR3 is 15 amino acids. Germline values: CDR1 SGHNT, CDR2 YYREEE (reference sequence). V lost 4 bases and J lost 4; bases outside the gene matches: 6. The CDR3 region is CASSNRDRSNEKLFF. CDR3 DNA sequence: TGTGCCAGCAGCAACCGGGACAGGAGTAATGAAAAACTGTTTTTT.

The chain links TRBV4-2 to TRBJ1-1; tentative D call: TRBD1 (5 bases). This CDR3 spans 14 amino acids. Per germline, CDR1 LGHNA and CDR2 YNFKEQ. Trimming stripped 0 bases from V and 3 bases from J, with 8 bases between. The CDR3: CASSQDPRDTEAFF. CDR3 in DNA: TGTGCCAGCAGCCAAGATCCCAGGGACACTGAAGCTTTCTTT.

CDR3 bases: TGTGCCACCAGTGATACAGGGTTAGGCTACACCTTC. Its protein is CATSDTGLGYTF. The V call is TRBV24-1, the J call TRBJ1-2, with D perhaps TRBD1 (6 bases). There are 12 residues in the CDR3. Germline V gives CDR1 KGHDR, CDR2 SFDVKD. The ends were cut back, 3 bases at V and 8 bases at J, with 9 bases in the middle.

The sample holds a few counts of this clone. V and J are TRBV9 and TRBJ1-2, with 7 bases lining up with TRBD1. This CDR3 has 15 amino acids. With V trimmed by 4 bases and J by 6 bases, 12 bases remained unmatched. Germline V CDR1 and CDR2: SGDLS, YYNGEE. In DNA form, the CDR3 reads TGTGCCAGCAGCCCGTGGGACAGCACGGGTCATGGCTACACCTTC. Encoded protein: CASSPWDSTGHGYTF.

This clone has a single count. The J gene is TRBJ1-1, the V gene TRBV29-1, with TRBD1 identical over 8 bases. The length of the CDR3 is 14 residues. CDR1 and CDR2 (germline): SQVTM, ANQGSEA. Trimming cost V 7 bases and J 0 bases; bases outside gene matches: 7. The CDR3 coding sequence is TGCAGCGCCTATCACAGGGGGATGAACACTGAAGCTTTCTTT. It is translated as CSAYHRGMNTEAFF. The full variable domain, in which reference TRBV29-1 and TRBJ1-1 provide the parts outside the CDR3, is SAVISQKPSRDICQRGTSLTIQCQVDSQVTMMFWYRQQPGQSLTLIATANQGSEATYESGFVIDKFPISRPNLTFSTLTVSNMSPEDSSIYLCSAYHRGMNTEAFFGQGTRLTVV.

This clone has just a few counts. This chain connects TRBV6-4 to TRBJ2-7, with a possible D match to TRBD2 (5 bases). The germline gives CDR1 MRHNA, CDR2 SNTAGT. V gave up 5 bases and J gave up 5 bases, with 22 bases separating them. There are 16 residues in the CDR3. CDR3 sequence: CASSSWIREEIHEQYF. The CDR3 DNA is TGTGCCAGCAGTTCCTGGATCCGGGAAGAGATACACGAGCAGTACTTC.

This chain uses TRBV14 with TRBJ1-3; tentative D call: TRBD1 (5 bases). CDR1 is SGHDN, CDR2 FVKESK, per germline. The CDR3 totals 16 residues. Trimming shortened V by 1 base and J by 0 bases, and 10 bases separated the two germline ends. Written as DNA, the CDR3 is TGTGCCAGCAGCCAAGGGACATTCTACTCTGGAAACACCATATATTTT. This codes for CASSQGTFYSGNTIYF.

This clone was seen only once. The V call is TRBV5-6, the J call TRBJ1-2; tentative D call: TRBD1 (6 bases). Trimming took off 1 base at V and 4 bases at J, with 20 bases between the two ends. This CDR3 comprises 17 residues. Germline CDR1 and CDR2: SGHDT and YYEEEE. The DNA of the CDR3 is TGTGCCAGCAGCTTGTCCCCTAGCTTCGGACAGCTCTATGGCTACACCTTC. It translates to CASSLSPSFGQLYGYTF.

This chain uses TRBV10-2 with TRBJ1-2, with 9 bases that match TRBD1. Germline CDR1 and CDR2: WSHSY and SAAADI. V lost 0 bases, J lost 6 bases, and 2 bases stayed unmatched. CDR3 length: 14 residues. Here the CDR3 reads CASSESHRGHGYTF. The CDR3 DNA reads TGCGCCAGCAGTGAGTCTCACAGGGGGCATGGCTACACCTTC.